The present T cell receptor (beta chain) was sequenced within a study of cytomegalovirus exposure and HLA in healthy donors. In the PCR, 60 Vbeta and 13 Jbeta primers were used. Original handling: Counted up in a later analysis, unique TCR beta chains came to 65 million to 80 million, with around 11 million shared. Here immunoSEQ multiplex PCR was the method, and the copy in TCRdb shows in-frame clones only, minus some. The DNA was the basis for D and trimming; V, J and clone size are from that table. The table lists roughly 150,000 clones, just under 75% of them singletons, with roughly 1.7% in the top ten. Sequencing was performed on PBMCs. This clonotype was sampled from a woman younger than 35 in good health and CMV-seronegative.

The DNA of the CDR3 is TGTGCCAGCAGGCGAATCGCCGGGACTTTGGGGGAGACCCAGTACTTC. It translates to CASRRIAGTLGETQYF. This sequence joins TRBV11-2 and TRBJ2-5; D possibly corresponds to TRBD2 (6 bases). Trimming took 6 bases from V and 5 from J, leaving 22 bases between them. Germline V gene lookup returns CDR1 SGHAT and CDR2 FQNNGV. The CDR3 is made up of 16 amino acids.